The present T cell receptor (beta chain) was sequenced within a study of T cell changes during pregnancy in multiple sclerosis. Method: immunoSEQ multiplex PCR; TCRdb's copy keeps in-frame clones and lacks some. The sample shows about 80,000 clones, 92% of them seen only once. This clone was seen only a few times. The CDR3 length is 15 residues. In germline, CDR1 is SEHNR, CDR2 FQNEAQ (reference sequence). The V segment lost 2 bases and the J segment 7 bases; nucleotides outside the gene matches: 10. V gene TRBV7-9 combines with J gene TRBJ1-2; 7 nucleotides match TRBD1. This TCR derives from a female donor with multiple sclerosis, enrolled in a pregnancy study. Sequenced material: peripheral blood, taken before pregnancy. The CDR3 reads CASSLKGPRGTGYTF. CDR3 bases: TGTGCCAGCAGCTTAAAGGGCCCCAGGGGGACTGGCTACACCTTC.